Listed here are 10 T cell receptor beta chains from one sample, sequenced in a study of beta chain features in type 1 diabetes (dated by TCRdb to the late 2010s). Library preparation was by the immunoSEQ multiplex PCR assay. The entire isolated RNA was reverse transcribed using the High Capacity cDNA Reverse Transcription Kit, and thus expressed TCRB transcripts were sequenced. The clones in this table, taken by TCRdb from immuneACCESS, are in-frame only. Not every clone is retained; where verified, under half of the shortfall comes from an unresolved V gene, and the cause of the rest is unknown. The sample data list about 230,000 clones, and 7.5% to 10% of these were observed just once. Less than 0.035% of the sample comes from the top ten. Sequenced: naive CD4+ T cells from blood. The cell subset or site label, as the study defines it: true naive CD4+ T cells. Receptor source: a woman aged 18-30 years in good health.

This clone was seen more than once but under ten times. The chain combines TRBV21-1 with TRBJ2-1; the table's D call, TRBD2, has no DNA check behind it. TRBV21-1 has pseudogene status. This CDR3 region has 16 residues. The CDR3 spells CASSDNSGRSYNEQFF. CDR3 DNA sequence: TGTGCCAGCAGCGACAACAGCGGGCGCTCCTACAATGAGCAGTTCTTC.

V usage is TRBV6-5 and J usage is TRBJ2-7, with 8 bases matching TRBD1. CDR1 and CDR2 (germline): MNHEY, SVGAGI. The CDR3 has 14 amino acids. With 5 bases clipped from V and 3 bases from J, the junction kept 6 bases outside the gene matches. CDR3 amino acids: CASSRTGSNYEQYF. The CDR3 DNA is TGTGCCAGCAGTCGGACAGGGTCAAACTACGAGCAGTACTTC.

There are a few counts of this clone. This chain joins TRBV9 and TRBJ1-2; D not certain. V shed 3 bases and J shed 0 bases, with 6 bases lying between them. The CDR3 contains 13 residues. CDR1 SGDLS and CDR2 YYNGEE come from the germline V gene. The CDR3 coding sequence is TGTGCCAGCAGCGGGACTGCTAACTATGGCTACACCTTC. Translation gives CASSGTANYGYTF.

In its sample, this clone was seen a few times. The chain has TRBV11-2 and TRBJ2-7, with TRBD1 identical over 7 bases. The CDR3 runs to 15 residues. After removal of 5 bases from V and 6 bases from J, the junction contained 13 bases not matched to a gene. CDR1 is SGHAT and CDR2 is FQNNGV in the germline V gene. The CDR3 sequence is CASSPLGTAGGEQYF. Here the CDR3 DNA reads TGTGCCAGCAGCCCGCTGGGCACCGCAGGGGGCGAGCAGTACTTC.

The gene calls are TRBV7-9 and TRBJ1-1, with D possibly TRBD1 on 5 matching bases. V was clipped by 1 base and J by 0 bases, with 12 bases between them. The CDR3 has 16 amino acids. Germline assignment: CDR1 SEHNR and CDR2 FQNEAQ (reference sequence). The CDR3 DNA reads TGTGCCAGCAGCTTAGTAGGGGAAAGAGTGAACACTGAAGCTTTCTTT. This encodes CASSLVGERVNTEAFF.

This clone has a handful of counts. CDR3 sequence reads: CASSGQGVTVYGYTF. CDR3 nucleotide sequence: TGCGCCAGCAGCGGACAGGGGGTCACGGTCTATGGCTACACCTTC. The chain couples TRBV5-1 to TRBJ1-2, with 10 bases that match TRBD1. CDR3 length equals 15 residues. Germline-derived CDR1 and CDR2 are SGHRS and YFSETQ. With V trimmed by 4 bases and J by 4 bases, 7 bases remained unmatched.

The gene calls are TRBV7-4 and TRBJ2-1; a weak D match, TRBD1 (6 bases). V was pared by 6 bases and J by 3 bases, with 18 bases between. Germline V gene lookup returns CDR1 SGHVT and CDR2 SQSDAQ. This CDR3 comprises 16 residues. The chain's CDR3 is CASRRTRGIFYNEQFF. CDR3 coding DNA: TGTGCCAGCAGGCGTACAAGGGGGATATTCTACAATGAGCAGTTCTTC.

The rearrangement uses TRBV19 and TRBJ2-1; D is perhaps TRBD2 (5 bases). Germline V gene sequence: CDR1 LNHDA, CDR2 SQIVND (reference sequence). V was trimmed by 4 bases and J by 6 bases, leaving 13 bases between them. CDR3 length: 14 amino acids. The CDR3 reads CASSTQAAANEQFF. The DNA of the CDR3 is TGTGCCAGTAGTACCCAAGCGGCGGCCAATGAGCAGTTCTTC.

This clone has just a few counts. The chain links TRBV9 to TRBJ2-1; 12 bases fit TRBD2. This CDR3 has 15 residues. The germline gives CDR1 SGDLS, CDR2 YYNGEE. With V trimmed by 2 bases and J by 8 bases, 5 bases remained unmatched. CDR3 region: CASSVSSGRAYEQFF. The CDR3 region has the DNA TGTGCCAGCAGCGTTTCTAGCGGGAGGGCCTATGAGCAGTTCTTC.

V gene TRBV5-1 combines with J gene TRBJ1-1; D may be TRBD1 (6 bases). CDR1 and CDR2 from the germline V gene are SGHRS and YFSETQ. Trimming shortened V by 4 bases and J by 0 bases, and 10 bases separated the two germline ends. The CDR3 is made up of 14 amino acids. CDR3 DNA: TGCGCCAGCAGCGTTAGGACAGTGAACACTGAAGCTTTCTTT. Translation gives CASSVRTVNTEAFF.